The text below deals with one T cell receptor (beta chain). Its antigen is unknown. The CDR3 is made up of 15 amino acids. Germline assignment: CDR1 LGHNA and CDR2 YSLEER. These data originate in a study of T cells expressing NK-cell markers. As the method of synthesis, 5'RACE template switching with UMIs yielded TCR beta cDNA. Following a re-call of the 5' RACE reads, TCRdb has one entry per CDR3 protein and lacks DNA. The record lists 450,000 to 600,000 distinct CDR3 sequences, of which the ten most abundant hold approximately 3.6%. General observations from the study: As a fraction of CD8+ T cells, dominant NKG2C+ clonotypes reached roughly 1.0-7.5% in six donors.

The chain has TRBV4-3 and TRBJ2-1; TCRdb selects TRBD1, and the lack of DNA leaves this call unchecked. Sequenced input: blood T cells: a sorted CD56 or NKG2C T cell subset, CD4+ or CD8+ T cells, or bulk PBMC T cells (not recorded which). This clonotype was sampled from a man aged 18 to 30 in good health. CDR3 protein: CASSPDPGLSNEQFF.